The 28 T cell receptor beta chains below were found in one sample sequenced in a study of T cells after yellow fever vaccination. Each CDR3 protein gets one entry after TCRdb re-called the 5' RACE reads with MiXCR. This table holds 610,000 or so distinct CDR3 sequences, roughly an eighth found once. The sample here was PBMCs, taken on the day of the yellow fever booster vaccination. The receptor set was obtained from a man aged 25-40 years who received the YFV17D yellow fever vaccine.

This clonotype was seen only a few times. The chain employs TRBV29-1 and TRBJ2-7, with TRBD1 identical over 7 bases. CDR1 and CDR2 from the germline V gene are SQVTM and ANQGSEA. The CDR3 extends over 10 amino acids. Trimming cost V 4 bases and J 10 bases; bases outside gene matches: 4. The CDR3 DNA reads TGCAGCGTTGGAGGGACAGCTCAGTACTTC. Translated: CSVGGTAQYF.

The V call is TRBV7-8, the J call TRBJ1-3; no clear D gene. Germline CDR1 and CDR2: SGHVS and FQNEAQ. V shed 5 bases and J shed 0 bases, with 14 bases lying between them. CDR3 length: 16 residues. The CDR3 nucleotides read TGTGCCAGCAGCCCCGCGGCGGACCACTCTGGAAACACCATATATTTT. As protein: CASSPAADHSGNTIYF. Combining the CDR3 with reference TRBV7-8 and TRBJ1-3 gives the whole variable domain GAGVSQSPRYKVAKRGQDVALRCDPISGHVSLFWYQQALGQGPEFLTYFQNEAQLDKSGLPSDRFFAERPEGSVSTLKIQRTQQEDSAVYLCASSPAADHSGNTIYFGEGSWLTVV.

This clonotype was observed a handful of times. The chain employs TRBV5-1 and TRBJ2-2; D gene unclear. Trimming removed 5 bases at V and 6 bases at J, with 8 bases between. Germline V gene sequence: CDR1 SGHRS, CDR2 YFSETQ. CDR3 length: 12 residues. CDR3 sequence (DNA): TGCGCCAGCAGGGTAGGAGCCGGGGAGCTGTTTTTT. Protein: CASRVGAGELFF.

This clonotype was recorded a few times. The V gene is TRBV6-2 or TRBV6-3, the J gene TRBJ2-1; a possible D gene is TRBD2 (6 bases). Trimming removed 2 bases at V and 2 bases at J, with 10 bases between. CDR1 MNHEY and CDR2 SVGEGT come from the germline V gene. The CDR3 length is 15 residues. The CDR3 DNA is TGTGCCAGCAGTTACGTTAGCGGAGCCTACAATGAGCAGTTCTTC. It is translated as CASSYVSGAYNEQFF.

This clonotype has more than one count but fewer than ten. The genes are TRBV5-5 and TRBJ2-1; D not certain. Looked up from germline, CDR1 is SGHKS and CDR2 is YYEKEE (reference sequence). CDR3 length: 15 residues. Trimming took off 4 bases at V and 1 base at J, with 12 bases between the two ends. This CDR3 is CASSHQDGSYNEQFF. The CDR3 region has the DNA TGTGCCAGCAGCCACCAGGACGGTTCCTACAATGAGCAGTTCTTC.

The rearrangement joins TRBV7-9 to TRBJ2-1; the match to TRBD2 covers 8 bases. Unmatched junction bases numbered 4, after V lost 4 bases and J lost 2 bases. Per germline, CDR1 SEHNR and CDR2 FQNEAQ (reference sequence). This CDR3 has 15 amino acids. The CDR3 DNA reads as TGTGCCAGCAGCTCGGGACTAGTTACCTACAATGAGCAGTTCTTC. The encoded protein is CASSSGLVTYNEQFF.

This clonotype turned up a few times. The chain has TRBV5-1 and TRBJ2-1; D gene uncertain. Between the trimmed V and J ends, which lost 2 bases and 0 bases, there was a span of 12 bases. The CDR3 has 16 residues. The germline V gene has CDR1 SGHRS and CDR2 YFSETQ. CDR3 nucleotides: TGCGCCAGCAGCTTTTATCGGGCCAGCTCCTACAATGAGCAGTTCTTC. It is translated as CASSFYRASSYNEQFF.

CDR3 sequence: CASSQEGPRPQHF. The DNA of the CDR3 is TGTGCCAGCAGCCAAGAAGGACCACGGCCCCAGCATTTT. This chain connects TRBV3-1 to TRBJ1-5, with D unclear. Trimming took 0 bases from V and 9 from J, leaving 9 bases between them. The CDR3 is 13 amino acids. CDR1 and CDR2 from the germline V gene are LGHDT and YNNKEL (reference sequence).

This clonotype appeared a few times. This chain connects TRBV3-1 to TRBJ2-7, with 7 nucleotides matching TRBD1. CDR1 is LGHDT, CDR2 YNNKEL, per germline (reference sequence). The J segment lost 7 bases and the V segment lost 3 bases, leaving 9 bases of the junction unmatched. The CDR3 runs to 14 residues. CDR3 sequence (DNA): TGTGCCAGCAGCCATAGGGACAGCCCCCTTGAGCAGTACTTC. Residues: CASSHRDSPLEQYF.

The rearrangement joins TRBV29-1 to TRBJ2-5, with TRBD2 matching 11 bases. The V segment lost 8 bases and the J segment 4 bases; nucleotides outside the gene matches: 6. The CDR3 has 13 amino acids. Per the germline V gene, CDR1 is SQVTM and CDR2 is ANQGSEA. The CDR3 region is CSILAGGGETQYF. CDR3 nucleotide sequence: TGCAGCATTCTAGCGGGAGGAGGAGAGACCCAGTACTTC.

This clonotype was counted a few times. As DNA, the CDR3 is TGTGCCAGCACTGGCGGAGAAGCCGGGGAGCTGTTTTTT. Amino acids: CASTGGEAGELFF. The rearrangement uses TRBV6-1 and TRBJ2-2, with D hard to call. V was trimmed by 7 bases and J by 6 bases, leaving 12 bases between them. Germline loops: CDR1 MNHNS, CDR2 SASEGT. The CDR3 extends over 13 amino acids.

A few counts support this clonotype. The CDR3 DNA sequence: TGTGCCAGCAGCTTAGTAGGGGCAGCTATGAACACTGAAGCTTTCTTT. Its translation is CASSLVGAAMNTEAFF. The chain links TRBV7-2 to TRBJ1-1; weak D call: TRBD1 (5 bases). CDR3 length: 16 residues. Germline CDR1 is SGHTA and CDR2 is FQGNSA. The V gene lost 1 base and the J gene lost 0 bases, with 12 bases spanning the gap.

V is TRBV5-1 and J is TRBJ2-5; maybe TRBD2 (6 bases). V lost 6 bases, J lost 7 bases, and 13 bases lay in between. Looked up from germline, CDR1 is SGHRS and CDR2 is YFSETQ. This CDR3 spans 12 amino acids. CDR3 in DNA: TGCGCCAGCACCGGAGCGGGTGGGACCCAGTACTTC. This translates into CASTGAGGTQYF.

In its sample, this clonotype was seen many times. The chain is built from TRBV7-9 and TRBJ2-1, with TRBD1 matching over 8 bases. J lost 8 bases, V lost 5 bases, and 8 bases had no gene match. Germline assignment: CDR1 SEHNR and CDR2 FQNEAQ (reference sequence). This CDR3 has 14 residues. DNA of the CDR3: TGTGCCAGCAGCATTGGACAGGGATTCCATGAGCAGTTCTTC. It is translated as CASSIGQGFHEQFF.

This chain connects TRBV12-3 or TRBV12-4 to TRBJ2-5; D possibly matches TRBD1 or TRBD2 (5 bases each). The CDR3 consists of 13 residues. V lost 1 base and J lost 8, with 11 bases in between. The chain's CDR3 is CASSLGDLSTQYF. The CDR3 DNA follows: TGTGCCAGCAGTTTAGGGGACCTTTCAACCCAGTACTTC.

The V call is TRBV4-3, the J call TRBJ2-7, with 12 bases aligning to TRBD2. The ends lost 2 bases at V and 4 bases at J; junction bases unmatched: 3. The CDR3 is made up of 15 amino acids. Germline V gene lookup returns CDR1 LGHNA and CDR2 YSLEER. Here the CDR3 reads CASSQRTSGMYEQYF. The DNA of the CDR3 is TGCGCCAGCAGCCAACGGACTAGCGGGATGTACGAGCAGTACTTC.

This clonotype was seen more than once but under ten times. The V and J genes are TRBV7-8 and TRBJ2-5; TRBD2 is a possible D gene (5 bases). Germline lookup yields CDR1 SGHVS and CDR2 FQNEAQ. The CDR3 sequence is 14 residues long. The V and J ends lost 6 bases and 2 bases respectively, with 13 bases between them. The CDR3 DNA is TGTGCCAGCAGGCCAGACTCGGGGCAAGAGACCCAGTACTTC. This gives the protein CASRPDSGQETQYF. The full variable domain, in which reference TRBV7-8 and TRBJ2-5 provide the parts outside the CDR3, is GAGVSQSPRYKVAKRGQDVALRCDPISGHVSLFWYQQALGQGPEFLTYFQNEAQLDKSGLPSDRFFAERPEGSVSTLKIQRTQQEDSAVYLCASRPDSGQETQYFGPGTRLLVL.

V is TRBV5-1 and J is TRBJ2-3; no reliable D call. CDR1 and CDR2 (germline): SGHRS, YFSETQ. Trimming pared 4 bases from V and 5 bases from J, leaving 11 bases between. The CDR3 is made up of 13 amino acids. The CDR3 region is CASSPNTGDTQYF. The CDR3 nucleotides are TGCGCCAGCAGCCCAAATACTGGAGATACGCAGTATTTT. The whole variable domain, remainder taken from reference TRBV5-1 and TRBJ2-3, is KAGVTQTPRYLIKTRGQQVTLSCSPISGHRSVSWYQQTPGQGLQFLFEYFSETQRNKGNFPGRFSGRQFSNSRSEMNVSTLELGDSALYLCASSPNTGDTQYFGPGTRLTVL.

The gene calls are TRBV7-9 and TRBJ1-3, with D uncertain. The CDR3 covers 13 residues. V shed 7 bases and J shed 1 base, with 8 bases lying between them. CDR1 and CDR2 (germline): SEHNR, FQNEAQ (reference sequence). The CDR3 loop is CASTLRSGNTIYF. Written as DNA, the CDR3 is TGTGCCAGCACCCTGAGATCTGGAAACACCATATATTTT.

This chain connects TRBV6-5 to TRBJ2-1; 7 nucleotides match TRBD1. From germline, CDR1 is MNHEY and CDR2 SVGAGI. The trim removed 4 bases at V and 7 bases at J, leaving 10 bases unmatched. The CDR3 is 15 amino acids. In DNA, the CDR3 is TGTGCCAGCAGTTTCACAGGGGAAGGTTGGAATGAGCAGTTCTTC. Translation gives CASSFTGEGWNEQFF.

In its sample, this clonotype was seen many times. The gene calls are TRBV7-2 and TRBJ2-2; D gene unclear. Germline values: CDR1 SGHTA, CDR2 FQGNSA. This CDR3 region has 13 residues. V dropped 3 bases and J dropped 0 bases, with 2 bases sitting between them. CDR3 DNA sequence: TGTGCCAGCAGCTTCACGAACACCGGGGAGCTGTTTTTT. It codes for CASSFTNTGELFF.

This chain connects TRBV20-1 to TRBJ2-1, with 13 positions matching TRBD2. Germline lookup yields CDR1 DFQATT and CDR2 SNEGSKA (reference sequence). The CDR3 extends over 14 amino acids. The V and J ends lost 3 bases and 9 bases, in that order; junction bases with no gene match: 5. CDR3 protein: CSASRLAGGTEQFF. The CDR3 DNA is TGCAGTGCTAGTCGACTAGCGGGAGGCACTGAGCAGTTCTTC.

The gene calls are TRBV20-1 and TRBJ2-7; 11 bases fit TRBD2. Trimming at V came to 6 bases and at J to 5 bases, leaving 12 bases not matched to a gene. The CDR3 runs 15 residues. Germline loops: CDR1 DFQATT, CDR2 SNEGSKA (reference sequence). CDR3 nucleotides: TGCAGTGCAACTTATCGTAGCGGGAGGGCCAACGAGCAGTACTTC. Translation: CSATYRSGRANEQYF.

This clonotype was detected a few times. The chain combines TRBV5-4 with TRBJ2-2; 8 nucleotides line up with TRBD2. The CDR3 is made up of 16 amino acids. V dropped 4 bases and J dropped 3; count of bases not matched to a gene: 8. CDR1 and CDR2 (germline): SGHNT, YYREEE (reference sequence). CDR3 in DNA: TGTGCCAGCAGCCGATCGTCGGGGGGGTACACCGGGGAGCTGTTTTTT. It encodes CASSRSSGGYTGELFF.

The chain recombines TRBV10-1 with TRBJ2-7, with D uncertain. V was trimmed by 0 bases and J by 5 bases, leaving 11 bases between them. The CDR3 totals 14 residues. Germline V lookup: CDR1 WNHNN, CDR2 SYGVQD (reference sequence). CDR3: CASSESVLQDEQYF. The CDR3 coding sequence is TGCGCCAGCAGTGAGTCGGTCCTCCAAGACGAGCAGTACTTC.

V usage is TRBV6-1 and J usage is TRBJ1-5; D ambiguous. Germline lookup yields CDR1 MNHNS and CDR2 SASEGT. The germline V and J ends were trimmed by 4 bases and 2 bases, with 12 bases remaining between them. CDR3 size: 15 residues. CDR3 DNA: TGTGCCAGCAGTGTCTCCTGGGTGGGCAATCAGCCCCAGCATTTT. Its translation: CASSVSWVGNQPQHF.

This clonotype has just a few counts. The gene calls are TRBV29-1 and TRBJ2-4, with D perhaps being TRBD1 or TRBD2 (7 bases each). The germline V gene encodes CDR1 SQVTM and CDR2 ANQGSEA. The CDR3 has 16 residues. Trimming left V 6 bases short and J 8 bases short, with 26 bases between. CDR3 sequence: CSVKGEGDRAGDIQYF. As DNA, the CDR3 is TGCAGCGTCAAAGGGGAGGGAGACAGGGCGGGAGACATTCAGTACTTC.

The chain combines TRBV4-2 with TRBJ1-4; no clear D. The ends were cut back, 1 base at V and 7 bases at J, with 16 bases in the middle. Germline CDR1 and CDR2: LGHNA and YNFKEQ. The length of the CDR3 is 16 residues. The CDR3 region is CASSQADGPRGEKLFF. The CDR3 bases are TGTGCCAGCAGCCAAGCTGATGGACCTCGCGGTGAAAAACTGTTTTTT.